A single sample gave rise to the 32 T cell receptor beta chains below, sequenced in a study of cytomegalovirus exposure and HLA in healthy donors. Researchers ran the PCR with 60 Vbeta and 13 Jbeta primers. Some clones are missing from TCRdb's copy, which holds only in-frame ones; the method was immunoSEQ multiplex PCR. The sample has about 130,000 clones; 60% to 80% are singletons. The sample was PBMCs. The receptors were gathered from a male donor in good health and CMV-seronegative.

This rearrangement joins TRBV9 to TRBJ2-3, with TRBD2 matching over 10 bases. CDR3 length equals 14 residues. CDR1 is SGDLS and CDR2 is YYNGEE in the germline V gene. J lost 4 bases, V lost 3 bases, and 2 bases had no gene match. The CDR3 is CASSAGLAPDTQYF. The CDR3 DNA sequence: TGTGCCAGCAGCGCGGGACTAGCGCCAGATACGCAGTATTTT.

The chain links TRBV5-4 to TRBJ2-3, with 9 bases lining up with TRBD1. Trimming at V came to 6 bases and at J to 0 bases, leaving 11 bases not matched to a gene. Per germline, CDR1 SGHNT and CDR2 YYREEE (reference sequence). The CDR3 is made up of 17 amino acids. CDR3 coding DNA: TGTGCCAGCACCGGGGACAGGGTTACTTCTAGCACAGATACGCAGTATTTT. Protein sequence: CASTGDRVTSSTDTQYF.

J is TRBJ2-3 and V is TRBV4-3; tentative D call: TRBD2 (7 bases). Germline loops: CDR1 LGHNA, CDR2 YSLEER. The CDR3 contains 14 residues. The germline V and J ends were trimmed by 2 bases and 4 bases, with 10 bases remaining between them. The CDR3: CASSQRGGADTQYF. As DNA, the CDR3 is TGCGCCAGCAGCCAACGAGGGGGGGCAGATACGCAGTATTTT.

This clone was counted once. This sequence joins TRBV30 and TRBJ2-7, with D possibly matching TRBD2 (6 bases). V lost 5 bases and J 1 base, leaving 18 bases between the germline ends. Germline assignment: CDR1 GTSNPN and CDR2 SVGIG (reference sequence). This CDR3 spans 15 amino acids. DNA for the CDR3: TGTGCCTGGGGAATTGCCGGGACTCGATCCTACGAGCAGTACTTC. Translating gives CAWGIAGTRSYEQYF. Drawing the rest from reference TRBV30 and TRBJ2-7, the complete variable domain is SQTIHQWPATLVQPVGSPLSLECTVEGTSNPNLYWYRQAAGRGLQLLFYSVGIGQISSEVPQNLSASRPQDRQFILSSKKLLLSDSGFYLCAWGIAGTRSYEQYFGPGTRLTVT.

The chain couples TRBV13 to TRBJ2-4; D is possibly TRBD1 (6 bases). This CDR3 region has 14 residues. The V and J ends lost 4 bases and 4 bases respectively, with 11 bases between them. From germline, CDR1 is PRHDT and CDR2 FYEKMQ (reference sequence). CDR3 bases: TGTGCCAGCAGCTCGAGCAGGGGAAAAAACATTCAGTACTTC. It codes for CASSSSRGKNIQYF.

This clone was seen a single time. The chain links TRBV30 to TRBJ2-7; 8 nucleotides match TRBD1. Germline CDR1 and CDR2: GTSNPN and SVGIG (reference sequence). The CDR3 runs 12 residues. V shed 5 bases, J shed 4 bases, and the junction held 4 bases outside the gene matches. The CDR3 region is CAWGQGEYEQYF. The CDR3 bases are TGTGCCTGGGGACAGGGAGAATACGAGCAGTACTTC.

The chain is built from TRBV30 and TRBJ1-4; D call uncertain. The CDR3 is 11 residues long. Germline V gives CDR1 GTSNPN, CDR2 SVGIG (reference sequence). V was pared by 2 bases and J by 14 bases, with 12 bases between. The CDR3 protein is CAWSSRGVLFF. The CDR3 bases are TGTGCCTGGAGTTCCCGCGGGGTGCTGTTTTTT.

This rearrangement joins TRBV4-3 to TRBJ2-5; 8 nucleotides line up with TRBD2. CDR1 and CDR2 from the germline V gene are LGHNA and YSLEER. The V segment lost 5 bases and the J segment 5 bases; nucleotides outside the gene matches: 7. The CDR3 totals 14 residues. The CDR3 coding sequence is TGCGCCAGCAGCGTTACCCGCGGGAGGGAGACCCAGTACTTC. Its protein is CASSVTRGRETQYF.

The chain has TRBV11-2 and TRBJ1-2; 7 nucleotides line up with TRBD1. CDR1 and CDR2 from the germline V gene are SGHAT and FQNNGV. Trimming at V came to 3 bases and at J to 5 bases, leaving 3 bases not matched to a gene. The CDR3 totals 13 residues. The CDR3 DNA sequence: TGTGCCAGCAGCTTCGGGACAGAGTATGGCTACACCTTC. This sequence encodes CASSFGTEYGYTF.

The chain links TRBV5-1 to TRBJ2-3, with D tentatively TRBD1 (5 bases). This CDR3 is built from 16 residues. Germline V gene data show CDR1 as SGHRS and CDR2 as YFSETQ. The V end lost 0 bases, the J end lost 6 bases, and 17 bases lay between the germline ends. The CDR3 sequence is CASSLDARVFLDTQYF. As DNA, the CDR3 is TGCGCCAGCAGCTTGGATGCCAGGGTATTTTTGGATACGCAGTATTTT.

The genes are TRBV6-4 and TRBJ2-2; a weak D match, TRBD1 (8 bases). The CDR3 runs to 16 residues. V shed 5 bases and J shed 4 bases, with 17 bases lying between them. The germline gives CDR1 MRHNA, CDR2 SNTAGT. CDR3 sequence reads: CASSQQGVAGTGELFF. Here the CDR3 DNA reads TGTGCCAGCAGTCAACAGGGGGTAGCGGGCACCGGGGAGCTGTTTTTT.

The rearrangement links TRBV2 to TRBJ1-2; weak D call: TRBD1 (5 bases). Germline V gene lookup returns CDR1 SNHLY and CDR2 FYNNEI. The CDR3 runs 16 residues. Trimming stripped 4 bases from V and 5 bases from J, with 20 bases between. CDR3 sequence reads: CASSGGWGLDPYGYTF. The DNA for the CDR3 is TGTGCCAGCAGTGGGGGTTGGGGACTCGACCCGTATGGCTACACCTTC.

This chain joins TRBV29-1 and TRBJ2-1; D perhaps matches TRBD2 (7 bases). Germline CDR1 reads SQVTM; CDR2 reads ANQGSEA. Trimming removed 3 bases at V and 6 bases at J, with 21 bases between. The CDR3 covers 16 residues. CDR3 DNA sequence: TGCAGCGTTGACGGGGTGGGGGGGCCATTCGCCAATGAGCAGTTCTTC. Its protein product is CSVDGVGGPFANEQFF.

This chain links TRBV7-8 with TRBJ2-2, with 9 bases matching TRBD1. The length of the CDR3 is 17 residues. The V segment lost 2 bases and the J segment 1 base; nucleotides outside the gene matches: 5. Germline CDR1 and CDR2: SGHVS and FQNEAQ. This CDR3 reads CASSLPTGQGNTGELFF. The CDR3 DNA sequence: TGTGCCAGCAGCTTACCTACGGGACAGGGGAACACCGGGGAGCTGTTTTTT.

The CDR3 sequence is CAWSPNRGKLFF. The CDR3 DNA reads as TGTGCCTGGAGTCCTAATAGGGGAAAACTGTTTTTT. This rearrangement joins TRBV30 to TRBJ1-4; a possible D gene is TRBD1 (5 bases). From germline, CDR1 is GTSNPN and CDR2 SVGIG (reference sequence). Trimming stripped 2 bases from V and 10 bases from J, with 11 bases between. The CDR3 is made up of 12 amino acids.

This clone was counted a single time. V usage is TRBV7-2 and J usage is TRBJ2-5; D perhaps matches TRBD1 (5 bases). The germline V gene encodes CDR1 SGHTA and CDR2 FQGNSA. V was pared by 1 base and J by 5 bases, with 11 bases between. This CDR3 spans 14 amino acids. The CDR3 bases are TGTGCCAGCAGCTTAGGAGCTAGGGGTGAGACCCAGTACTTC. This encodes CASSLGARGETQYF.

The J gene is TRBJ2-2, the V gene TRBV30, with 7 bases fitting TRBD1. The trim removed 2 bases at V and 1 base at J, leaving 1 base unmatched. The CDR3 has 14 amino acids. In germline, CDR1 is GTSNPN, CDR2 SVGIG (reference sequence). The CDR3 bases are TGTGCCTGGAGTAGGACAGGGAACACCGGGGAGCTGTTTTTT. Translation: CAWSRTGNTGELFF.

This clone was recorded only once. This chain links TRBV28 with TRBJ1-6; a weak D match, TRBD1 (6 bases). Germline V gene data show CDR1 as MDHEN and CDR2 as SYDVKM. This CDR3 region has 11 residues. V lost 7 bases and J 14 bases, leaving 12 bases between the germline ends. For the CDR3, the DNA is TGTGCCAGCACTGGGGGCGAGGCCCTCCACTTT. It is translated as CASTGGEALHF.

This chain uses TRBV6-5 with TRBJ2-7; weak D call: TRBD2 (7 bases). With 8 bases removed from V and 2 bases from J, the gap between germline ends came to 19 bases. There are 15 residues in the CDR3. Germline CDR1 reads MNHEY; CDR2 reads SVGAGI. CDR3 in DNA: TGTGCCAGCCGGCCCCGCGGGGGCCGTGCCTACGAGCAGTACTTC. Translating it yields CASRPRGGRAYEQYF.

This chain joins TRBV6-1 and TRBJ2-2; D remains unclear. Per the germline V gene, CDR1 is MNHNS and CDR2 is SASEGT. The CDR3 sequence is 15 residues long. Between the trimmed V and J ends, which lost 10 bases and 3 bases, there was a span of 18 bases. CDR3 amino acids: CATRSELRYTGELFF. The CDR3 coding sequence is TGTGCCACCCGGAGCGAACTTCGGTACACCGGGGAGCTGTTTTTT.

The chain has TRBV28 and TRBJ2-1; 12 bases line up with TRBD2. Per germline, CDR1 MDHEN and CDR2 SYDVKM. The CDR3 is 18 residues long. The ends lost 8 bases at V and 5 bases at J; junction bases unmatched: 16. CDR3 DNA sequence: TGTGCCAGCGTAACCGGGGGGGCGGCTAGCGGGAGGGACAATGAGCAGTTCTTC. Protein product: CASVTGGAASGRDNEQFF.

This chain connects TRBV30 to TRBJ1-4; D is perhaps TRBD1 (5 bases). CDR3 size: 14 residues. Trimming removed 6 bases at V and 4 bases at J, with 15 bases between. Per the germline V gene, CDR1 is GTSNPN and CDR2 is SVGIG (reference sequence). CDR3 residues: CACLRRGNNEKLFF. In DNA form, the CDR3 reads TGTGCCTGCCTAAGGCGGGGGAATAATGAAAAACTGTTTTTT.

This clone was seen only once. V usage is TRBV7-2 and J usage is TRBJ1-6; D ambiguous. Germline V gene lookup returns CDR1 SGHTA and CDR2 FQGNSA. V lost 9 bases, J lost 3 bases, and 6 bases lay in between. This CDR3 is 12 amino acids long. In DNA form, the CDR3 reads TGTGCCAGTGGCCTCTATAATTCACCCCTCCACTTT. Protein: CASGLYNSPLHF.

The chain combines TRBV7-2 with TRBJ1-1; no reliable D call. The CDR3 spans 14 residues. V was pared by 4 bases and J by 2 bases, with 11 bases between. Looked up from germline, CDR1 is SGHTA and CDR2 is FQGNSA. CDR3 protein: CASSYRRENTEAFF. The CDR3 coding sequence is TGTGCCAGCAGCTATCGGAGGGAAAACACTGAAGCTTTCTTT.

The V gene is TRBV7-8, the J gene TRBJ1-2; 7 nucleotides line up with TRBD1. CDR1 and CDR2 (germline): SGHVS, FQNEAQ. This CDR3 region has 13 residues. V shed 1 base, J shed 8 bases, and the junction held 4 bases outside the gene matches. CDR3 in amino acids: CASSLGRGDGYTF. In nucleotides, the CDR3 is TGTGCCAGCAGCTTAGGCAGGGGGGACGGCTACACCTTC. Looking up the rest from reference TRBV7-8 and TRBJ1-2 gives the full variable domain: GAGVSQSPRYKVAKRGQDVALRCDPISGHVSLFWYQQALGQGPEFLTYFQNEAQLDKSGLPSDRFFAERPEGSVSTLKIQRTQQEDSAVYLCASSLGRGDGYTFGSGTRLTVV.

The chain links TRBV4-1 to TRBJ2-1, with D maybe TRBD2 (5 bases). V was trimmed by 0 bases and J by 7 bases, leaving 13 bases between them. CDR3 size: 15 residues. The germline CDR1 and CDR2 sequences are MGHRA and YSYEKL. For the CDR3, the DNA is TGCGCCAGCAGCCAAGAAAACGGACTGGGGAATGAGCAGTTCTTC. This translates into CASSQENGLGNEQFF.

This clone was picked up a small number of times. V gene TRBV19 combines with J gene TRBJ2-7; D unclear. The V gene lost 0 bases and the J gene lost 0 bases, with 9 bases spanning the gap. This CDR3 spans 15 amino acids. Germline values: CDR1 LNHDA, CDR2 SQIVND (reference sequence). DNA of the CDR3: TGTGCCAGTAGTATAGATACTACCCTCTCCTACGAGCAGTACTTC. Translation: CASSIDTTLSYEQYF.

This clone was observed a few times. The chain recombines TRBV18 with TRBJ1-1; TRBD1 aligns across 9 bases. The CDR3 sequence is 15 residues long. The J segment lost 5 bases and the V segment lost 3 bases, leaving 7 bases of the junction unmatched. CDR1 KGHSH and CDR2 LQKENI come from the germline V gene. CDR3: CASSPSQGARTEAFF. CDR3 DNA: TGTGCCAGCTCACCTTCACAGGGGGCGAGAACTGAAGCTTTCTTT. Filled out from reference TRBV18 and TRBJ1-1, the complete variable domain reads NAGVMQNPRHLVRRRGQEARLRCSPMKGHSHVYWYRQLPEEGLKFMVYLQKENIIDESGMPKERFSAEFPKEGPSILRIQQVVRGDSAAYFCASSPSQGARTEAFFGQGTRLTVV.

The chain employs TRBV18 and TRBJ2-7; no definite D call. CDR3 length equals 15 residues. V gave up 2 bases and J gave up 3 bases, with 14 bases separating them. Germline CDR1 and CDR2: KGHSH and LQKENI. As DNA, the CDR3 is TGTGCCAGCTCACCATCTTCCGCAGTTCTCTACGAGCAGTACTTC. This encodes CASSPSSAVLYEQYF.

The chain carries TRBV29-1 and TRBJ1-1; D is perhaps TRBD1 (5 bases). Germline CDR1 is SQVTM and CDR2 is ANQGSEA. The CDR3 runs to 13 residues. Trimming took 7 bases from V and 2 from J, leaving 14 bases between them. The CDR3: CSASRDSNTEAFF. The CDR3 DNA reads as TGCAGCGCCTCACGAGACAGCAACACTGAAGCTTTCTTT.

V and J are TRBV29-1 and TRBJ1-2, with D tentatively TRBD1 (5 bases). V dropped 4 bases and J dropped 2 bases, with 17 bases sitting between them. The CDR3 totals 15 residues. Germline V CDR1 and CDR2: SQVTM, ANQGSEA. Here the CDR3 reads CSVGGYSGGNYGYTF. The CDR3 region has the DNA TGCAGCGTTGGTGGCTATTCGGGGGGAAACTATGGCTACACCTTC.

There are a few counts of this clone. V gene TRBV4-3 combines with J gene TRBJ2-7; perhaps TRBD2 as D (5 bases). The V end was cut by 1 base, the J end by 2 bases, with 12 bases between. Germline V lookup: CDR1 LGHNA, CDR2 YSLEER. The CDR3 totals 15 residues. CDR3 coding DNA: TGCGCCAGCAGCCAAGCCCTGGACGGGACCTACGAGCAGTACTTC. Translation: CASSQALDGTYEQYF.